This TCR beta chain was documented in a study of T cell responses to AZD1222 COVID-19 vaccine. This clone appeared once. Its antigen is unknown. Points from the study as a whole: Clonal diversity was possibly underestimated, and the donors were mostly white British, with more females. Spike regions recognized by vaccine-associated CD4 TCRs spanned the protein, led by 160-218 and 743-854.

The repertoire was sequenced with immunoSEQ multiplex PCR; TCRdb's copy has only in-frame clones and lacks some. In the table there are 95,000 to 110,000 clones, 88% of which are singletons. This CDR3 region has 14 residues. Trimming took 5 bases from V and 3 from J, leaving 13 bases between them. Germline V CDR1 and CDR2: SGHAT, FQNNGV. This material consisted of peripheral blood, taken on day 0 of AZD1222 vaccination. The clonotype originates from an adult in good health. The chain links TRBV11-2 to TRBJ1-2; perhaps TRBD1 as D (5 bases). The chain's CDR3 is CASSPTGADYGYTF. CDR3 in DNA: TGTGCCAGCAGCCCTACAGGAGCTGACTATGGCTACACCTTC.